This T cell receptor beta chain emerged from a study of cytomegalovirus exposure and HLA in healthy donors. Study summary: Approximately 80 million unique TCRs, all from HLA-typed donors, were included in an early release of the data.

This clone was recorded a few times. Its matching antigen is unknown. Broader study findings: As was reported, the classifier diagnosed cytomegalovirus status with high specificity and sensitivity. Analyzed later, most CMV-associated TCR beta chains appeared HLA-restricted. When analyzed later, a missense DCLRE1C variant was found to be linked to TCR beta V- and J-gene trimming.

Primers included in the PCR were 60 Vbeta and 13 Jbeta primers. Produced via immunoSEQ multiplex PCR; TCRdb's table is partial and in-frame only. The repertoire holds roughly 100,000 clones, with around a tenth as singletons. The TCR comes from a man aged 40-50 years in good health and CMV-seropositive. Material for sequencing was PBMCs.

The CDR3 sequence: CASSYSQGAEAFF. CDR3 coding DNA: TGTGCCAGCAGTTACTCCCAGGGCGCCGAAGCTTTCTTT. The V call is TRBV6-5, the J call TRBJ1-1, with D perhaps matching TRBD1 (5 bases). The V and J ends lost 0 bases and 8 bases respectively, with 10 bases between them. CDR3 length: 13 amino acids. Looked up from germline, CDR1 is MNHEY and CDR2 is SVGAGI.